This paragraph reports one TCR beta chain. Its antigen is unknown. Sequencing was performed with immunoSEQ multiplex PCR; in TCRdb, only in-frame clones are kept and a portion is missing. The sample yields some 50,000 clones, roughly 90% seen once. The data are from a study of OX40 agonist ivuxolimab in advanced cancers. The overall study: The patients received ivuxolimab by intravenous route every 2 weeks at 0.01 to 10 mg/kg. Patients treated during dose escalation were battling hepatocellular carcinoma, melanoma, renal cell or head and neck cancer. Patients with prior anti-PD-1, anti-PD-L1 or anti-CTLA-4 therapy were eligible; roughly 41% had some. General study points: Dosing at 0.1 to 3.0 mg/kg was accompanied by clonal expansion of CD4+ and CD8+ blood T cells by week 6.

The CDR3 contains 12 residues. V was pared by 5 bases and J by 5 bases, with 9 bases between. Germline CDR1 is SEHNR and CDR2 is FQNEAQ (reference sequence). The chain recombines TRBV7-9 with TRBJ2-5; D remains ambiguous. This specimen consisted of CD4+ or CD8+ T cells sorted from blood, obtained in a trial of the OX40 agonist ivuxolimab. This receptor was identified in an adult with an advanced solid tumor such as melanoma, head and neck, liver or kidney cancer. In nucleotides, the CDR3 is TGTGCCAGCAGCACACTGTCGGAGACCCAGTACTTC. Protein: CASSTLSETQYF. The entire variable domain, with the rest obtained from reference TRBV7-9 and TRBJ2-5, is as follows: DTGVSQNPRHKITKRGQNVTFRCDPISEHNRLYWYRQTLGQGPEFLTYFQNEAQLEKSRLLSDRFSAERPKGSFSTLEIQRTEQGDSAMYLCASSTLSETQYFGPGTRLLVL.